This T cell receptor beta chain derives from a study of beta chain features in type 1 diabetes (dated by TCRdb to the late 2010s). General notes on the study: Patients and healthy donors did not differ in mean age, gender distribution, total cell number or subset yield. A total of 107,917,701 sorted cells were examined across all samples, and the number of cells per subset was strongly correlated with RNA yield. Naive and central memory subsets were obtained from all 30 or so donors, but regulatory and stem cell-like memory subsets were isolated from only 8 patients and roughly 8 healthy donors. In the study, TCRB repertoires of sorted circulating CD4+ T cell subsets from recently diagnosed type 1 diabetes patients were compared with those of matched healthy donors. Study-wide conclusions, independent of this receptor: Because cDNA rather than genomic DNA was sequenced, highly expressing activated cells could have been over-represented, although no difference in activation and CD3 levels was found between groups. HLA sub-analyses involved small numbers of individuals, so any influence of HLA type on TCRB rearrangement remained unresolved. In all four CD4+ subsets, TCRB CDR3 length was moderately but significantly shorter in type 1 diabetes patients. Fewer insertions and more nucleotide deletions at VDJ recombination sites were observed in patients with type 1 diabetes, implying thymic rearrangement abnormalities. Naive, central memory and regulatory TCRB repertoires appeared to be more alike among patients than among healthy donors. Shorter templates might have been favored by PCR, but patient and control samples were amplified and corrected together, so both groups would have been affected equally by any skew.

This clone was observed a handful of times. Its antigen is unknown. One base away there is no much larger clone; base qualities are not given. A single peripheral blood draw of about 116 mL on average was collected from each donor into heparinised tubes. Naive, central memory, regulatory and stem cell-like memory CD4+ T cells were sorted on a BD FACSAria II using a panel including CD45RO, CCR7, CD25, CD127, CD95 and CD27. All sorted populations exceeded 98% purity. Right away, PBMCs were isolated by Lymphoprep density gradient centrifugation and were stained directly, with no culture step. So that batch effects would be minimized, each experiment stained and sorted samples in pairs, pairing one healthy donor with one patient. The entire amount of isolated RNA was reverse transcribed using the High Capacity cDNA Reverse Transcription Kit, so the sequenced TCRB transcripts were expressed ones. Deep immunoSEQ sequencing was applied to naive, central memory and regulatory T cell samples, giving an average of approximately 3.8 million total reads per sample. After sorted cells were lysed in RLT buffer, RNA was extracted with DNase-treated RNeasy Micro or Mini kits, with the choice depending on cell number. Each cell subset was processed separately to prevent cross-contamination, with patient and healthy donor samples processed together. Using the immunoSEQ multiplex PCR, TCRB sequences were amplified from cDNA into 87-bp fragments spanning the CDR3 region. Amplicons were sequenced on the Illumina HiSeq platform. The authors' analysis ran thus. PCR bias was corrected computationally using synthetic template baselines, and reads within Hamming distance 2 were collapsed, with unmergeable singletons discarded. Reads were aligned against IMGT so that V, D and J genes, CDR3 length and insertions or deletions at six rearrangement sites could be assigned. Within each subset, clonotype counts were normalized to the number of sorted cells before true diversity and Gini coefficients were calculated with the tcR R package. Repertoire sharing was quantified using the overlap coefficient calculated on TCRB nucleotide sequences. TCRdb carries this immuneACCESS record with in-frame sequences only. Its versions omit some clonotypes, under half of them owing to an unresolved V gene in the studies checked, with the rest unexplained. The DNA was the basis for D and trimming; V, J and clone size are from that table. Across this sample there are about 320,000 clones, with about 14% seen only once. More than 6.5% of the sample comes from the top ten.

Counted from cysteine to phenylalanine, this CDR3 has 15 amino acids. Here the CDR3 DNA is all that survives: 45 bases in frame from base 1. In the germline V gene, CDR1 corresponds to SGDLS and CDR2 to YYNGEE. The germline V and J ends show losses of 0 bases and 3 bases respectively, and no gene match explains 4 bases of the junction. This receptor chain uses TRBV9 and TRBJ2-7; 9 bases in the middle match TRBD1. The sequencing input was central memory CD4+ T cells from blood. The sequence was obtained from a young man in good health. The DNA reads TGTGCCAGCAGCGTAGCGGGACAGGGTTTCTACGAGCAGTACTTC. Translated, it reads CASSVAGQGFYEQYF.